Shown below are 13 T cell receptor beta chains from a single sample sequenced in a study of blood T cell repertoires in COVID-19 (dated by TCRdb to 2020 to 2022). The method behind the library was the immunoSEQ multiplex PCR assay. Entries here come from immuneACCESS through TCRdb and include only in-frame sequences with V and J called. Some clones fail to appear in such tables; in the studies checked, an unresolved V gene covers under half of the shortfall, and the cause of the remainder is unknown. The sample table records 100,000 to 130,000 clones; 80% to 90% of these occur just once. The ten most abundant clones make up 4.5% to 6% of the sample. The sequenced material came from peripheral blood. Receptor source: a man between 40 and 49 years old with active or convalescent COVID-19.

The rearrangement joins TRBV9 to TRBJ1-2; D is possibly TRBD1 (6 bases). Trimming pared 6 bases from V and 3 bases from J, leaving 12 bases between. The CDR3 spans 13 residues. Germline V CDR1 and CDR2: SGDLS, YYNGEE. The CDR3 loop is CASKGDRDYGYTF. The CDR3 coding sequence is TGTGCCAGCAAGGGGGATCGGGACTATGGCTACACCTTC.

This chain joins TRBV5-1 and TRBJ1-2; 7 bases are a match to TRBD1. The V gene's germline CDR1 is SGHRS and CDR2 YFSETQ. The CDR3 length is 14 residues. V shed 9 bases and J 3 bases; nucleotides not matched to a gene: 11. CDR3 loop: CATRQGPSDYGYTF. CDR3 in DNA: TGCGCCACTAGACAGGGCCCCTCTGACTATGGCTACACCTTC.

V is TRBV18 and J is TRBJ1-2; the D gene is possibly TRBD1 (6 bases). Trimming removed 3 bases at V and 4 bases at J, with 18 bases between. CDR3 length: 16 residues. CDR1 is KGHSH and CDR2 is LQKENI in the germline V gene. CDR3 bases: TGTGCCAGCTCACCCGCGACGGGGCAGGGGATCTATGGCTACACCTTC. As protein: CASSPATGQGIYGYTF.

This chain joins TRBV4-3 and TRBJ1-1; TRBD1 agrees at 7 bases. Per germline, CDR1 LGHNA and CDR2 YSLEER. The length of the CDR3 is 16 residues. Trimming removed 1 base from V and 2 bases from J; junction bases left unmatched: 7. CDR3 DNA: TGCGCCAGCAGCCAAGCGGCAGACAGGGCTAACACTGAAGCTTTCTTT. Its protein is CASSQAADRANTEAFF.

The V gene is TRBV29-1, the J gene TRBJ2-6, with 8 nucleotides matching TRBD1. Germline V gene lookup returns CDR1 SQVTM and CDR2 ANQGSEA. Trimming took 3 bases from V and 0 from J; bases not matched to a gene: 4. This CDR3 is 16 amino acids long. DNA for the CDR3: TGCAGCGTTGAGACAGGGGAAATCTCTGGGGCCAACGTCCTGACTTTC. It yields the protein CSVETGEISGANVLTF.

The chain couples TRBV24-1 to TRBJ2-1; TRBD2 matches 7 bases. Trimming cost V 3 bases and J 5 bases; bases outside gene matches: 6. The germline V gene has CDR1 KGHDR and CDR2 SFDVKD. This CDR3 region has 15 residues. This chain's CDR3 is CATSDPSGLDNEQFF. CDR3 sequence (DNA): TGTGCCACCAGTGATCCTAGCGGTTTAGACAATGAGCAGTTCTTC.

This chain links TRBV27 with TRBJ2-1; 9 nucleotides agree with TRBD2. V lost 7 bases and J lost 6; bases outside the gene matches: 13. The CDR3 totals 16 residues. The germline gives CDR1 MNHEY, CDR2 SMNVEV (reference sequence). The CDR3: CASTLYRSGSGNEQFF. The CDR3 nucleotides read TGTGCCAGCACCCTTTATCGTAGCGGGAGCGGCAATGAGCAGTTCTTC.

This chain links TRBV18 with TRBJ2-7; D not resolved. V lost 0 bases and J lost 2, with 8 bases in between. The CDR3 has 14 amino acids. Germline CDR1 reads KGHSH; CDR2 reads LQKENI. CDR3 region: CASSPPGSTYEQYF. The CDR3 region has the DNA TGTGCCAGCTCACCACCGGGCAGCACCTACGAGCAGTACTTC. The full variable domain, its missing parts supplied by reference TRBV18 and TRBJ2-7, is NAGVMQNPRHLVRRRGQEARLRCSPMKGHSHVYWYRQLPEEGLKFMVYLQKENIIDESGMPKERFSAEFPKEGPSILRIQQVVRGDSAAYFCASSPPGSTYEQYFGPGTRLTVT.

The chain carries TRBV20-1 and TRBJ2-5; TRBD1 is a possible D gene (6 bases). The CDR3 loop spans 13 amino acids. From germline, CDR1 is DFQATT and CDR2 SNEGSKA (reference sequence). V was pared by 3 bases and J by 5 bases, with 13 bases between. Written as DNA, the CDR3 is TGCAGTGCTAGTTTACAGGGAATGGAGACCCAGTACTTC. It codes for CSASLQGMETQYF.

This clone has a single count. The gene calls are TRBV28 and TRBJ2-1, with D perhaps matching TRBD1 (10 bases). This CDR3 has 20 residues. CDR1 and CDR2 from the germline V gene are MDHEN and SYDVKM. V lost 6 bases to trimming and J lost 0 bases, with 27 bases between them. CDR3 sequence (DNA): TGTGCCAGCAGCCCAAGACTAGGACAGGGGGGACTAGCCTCCTACAATGAGCAGTTCTTC. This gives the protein CASSPRLGQGGLASYNEQFF.

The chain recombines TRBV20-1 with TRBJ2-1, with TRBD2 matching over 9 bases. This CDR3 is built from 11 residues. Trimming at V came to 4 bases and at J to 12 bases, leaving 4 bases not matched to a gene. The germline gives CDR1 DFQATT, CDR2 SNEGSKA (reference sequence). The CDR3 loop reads CSANQGLAQFF. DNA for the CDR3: TGCAGTGCTAATCAGGGACTAGCGCAGTTCTTC.

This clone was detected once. CDR3 nucleotides: TGTGCCAGCAGCTTAGACGGGACAGGGGGCACTAGGCCCCTCCACTTT. It translates to CASSLDGTGGTRPLHF. The chain employs TRBV7-6 and TRBJ1-6; 12 nucleotides match TRBD1. The trim removed 1 base at V and 13 bases at J, leaving 8 bases unmatched. CDR1 and CDR2 from the germline V gene are SGHVS and FNYEAQ. The CDR3 contains 16 residues. Complete variable domain (other parts from reference TRBV7-6 and TRBJ1-6): GAGVSQSPRYKVTKRGQDVALRCDPISGHVSLYWYRQALGQGPEFLTYFNYEAQQDKSGLPNDRFSAERPEGSISTLTIQRTEQRDSAMYRCASSLDGTGGTRPLHFGNGTRLTVT.

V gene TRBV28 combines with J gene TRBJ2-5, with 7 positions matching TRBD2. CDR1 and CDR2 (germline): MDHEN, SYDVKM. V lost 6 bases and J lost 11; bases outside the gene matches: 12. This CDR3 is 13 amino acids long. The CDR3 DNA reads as TGTGCCAGCAGCCCCGTGGGGGGGACTGGTCAGTACTTC. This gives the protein CASSPVGGTGQYF.